One T cell receptor (beta chain) is described in this entry. Generated by immunoSEQ multiplex PCR, the TCRdb table keeps only in-frame clones and is missing some. The sample consists of about 120,000 clones, approximately 83% of them appearing once. This entry belongs to a study of cytotoxic CD8 clonotypes in ibrutinib-treated CLL. V was pared by 3 bases and J by 7 bases, with 15 bases between. The germline gives CDR1 SGHTA, CDR2 FQGNSA. The CDR3 contains 14 residues. This rearrangement joins TRBV7-2 to TRBJ1-2; the D gene is possibly TRBD1 (6 bases). The sample consisted of PBMCs, taken after 24 months of ibrutinib treatment. This receptor was taken from a human donor with chronic lymphocytic leukemia. The CDR3 loop is CASSLLDSRGGYTF. The CDR3, as DNA: TGTGCCAGCAGCTTGCTCGACAGCAGGGGTGGCTACACCTTC.